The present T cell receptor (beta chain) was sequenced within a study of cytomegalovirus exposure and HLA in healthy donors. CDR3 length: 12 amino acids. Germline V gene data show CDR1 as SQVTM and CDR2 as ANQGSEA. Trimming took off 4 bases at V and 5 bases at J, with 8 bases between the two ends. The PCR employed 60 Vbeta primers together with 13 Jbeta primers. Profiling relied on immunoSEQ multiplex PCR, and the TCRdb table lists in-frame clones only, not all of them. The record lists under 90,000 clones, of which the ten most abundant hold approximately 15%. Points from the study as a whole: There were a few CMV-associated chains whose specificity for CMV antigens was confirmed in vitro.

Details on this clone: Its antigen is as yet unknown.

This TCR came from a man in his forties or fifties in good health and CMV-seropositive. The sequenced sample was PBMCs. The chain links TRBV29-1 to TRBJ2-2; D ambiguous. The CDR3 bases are TGCAGCGTTGGTCGTCCTACCGGGGAGCTGTTTTTT. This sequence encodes CSVGRPTGELFF.